The clone carrying this TCR beta chain was recorded many times. The sample belongs to a study of T cells in Graves' hyperthyroidism and ophthalmopathy. V lost 7 bases to trimming and J lost 4 bases, with 13 bases between them. Germline CDR1 is ENHRY and CDR2 is SYGVKD. The CDR3 loop spans 13 amino acids. Amplified TCR beta CDR3 regions derived from RNA transcripts. First-round RT-PCR with HTBI primers amplified the TCR CDR3 region. TCRdb re-derived calls from the multiplex PCR reads in MiXCR, one entry per CDR3 protein. Of 800,000 or so distinct CDR3 sequences listed, 35% to 40% are singletons. Hyperthyroidism was newly diagnosed in patients aged 18 to 65 (duration under 2 months).

The genes are TRBV10-3 and TRBJ2-5, with a weak D call TRBD2 (6 bases). The receptor was isolated from a man between 18 and 35 years old with Graves' hyperthyroidism. The sample was blood. CDR3 in amino acids: CAIKRLDSETQYF. The CDR3 nucleotides read TGTGCCATCAAACGACTAGATTCAGAGACCCAGTACTTC.